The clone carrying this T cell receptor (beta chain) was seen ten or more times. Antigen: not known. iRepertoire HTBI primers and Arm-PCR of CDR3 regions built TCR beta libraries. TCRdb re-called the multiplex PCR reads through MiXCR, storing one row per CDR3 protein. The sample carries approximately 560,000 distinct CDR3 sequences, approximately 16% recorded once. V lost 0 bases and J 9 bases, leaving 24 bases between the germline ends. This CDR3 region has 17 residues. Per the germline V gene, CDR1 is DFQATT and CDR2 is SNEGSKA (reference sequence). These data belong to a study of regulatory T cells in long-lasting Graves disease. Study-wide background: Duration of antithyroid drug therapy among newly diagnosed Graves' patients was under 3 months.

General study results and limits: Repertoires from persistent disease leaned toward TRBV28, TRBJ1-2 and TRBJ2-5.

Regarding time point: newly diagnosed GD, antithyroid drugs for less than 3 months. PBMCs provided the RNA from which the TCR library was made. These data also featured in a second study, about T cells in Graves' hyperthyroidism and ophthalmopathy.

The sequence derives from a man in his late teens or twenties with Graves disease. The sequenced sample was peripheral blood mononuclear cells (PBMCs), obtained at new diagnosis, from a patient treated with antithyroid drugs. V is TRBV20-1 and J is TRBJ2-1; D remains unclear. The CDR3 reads CSAREIFRASLDTEQFF. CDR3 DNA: TGCAGTGCTAGAGAAATTTTTAGGGCTTCCCTTGACACTGAGCAGTTCTTC.